This T cell receptor beta chain was sequenced during a study of blood T cell repertoires in COVID-19. Profiled with immunoSEQ multiplex PCR; TCRdb holds only in-frame clones, not every one. The table lists around 300,000 clones, 89% of them singletons. The V end was cut by 6 bases, the J end by 4 bases, with 11 bases between. In germline, CDR1 is LGHDT, CDR2 YNNKEL (reference sequence). This CDR3 contains 13 residues. This sequence joins TRBV3-1 (or the pseudogene TRBV3-2) and TRBJ2-3; the D is unclear. Sequenced material: peripheral blood. The source of this sequence is a man between 45 and 60 years old with acute or convalescent COVID-19. Written as DNA, the CDR3 is TGTGCCAGCAGACAAACATTTTCAGATACGCAGTATTTT. Protein sequence: CASRQTFSDTQYF.